This entry lists 17 T cell receptor beta chains sequenced from one sample in a study of cytomegalovirus exposure and HLA in healthy donors. Both 60 Vbeta primers and 13 Jbeta primers went into the PCR. Sequencing used immunoSEQ multiplex PCR; TCRdb keeps in-frame clones, though not all of them. Of 250,000 to 350,000 clones in the sample, roughly 89% are singletons; the top ten hold roughly 4%. Specimen: PBMCs. These receptors all stem from a middle-aged man in good health and CMV-seropositive.

As regards this clone: One end of the junction fails to match germline, which may point to a read error. The chain recombines TRBV7-9 with TRBJ1-5; D is unresolved. The CDR3 spans 13 residues. Germline V CDR1 and CDR2: SEHNR, FQNEAQ (reference sequence). CDR3 coding DNA: TGTTCCAGCAGCTCAGGCCTCAATCAGCCCCAGCATTTT. Its protein product is CSSSSGLNQPQHF.

The chain combines TRBV13 with TRBJ2-2; 10 nucleotides line up with TRBD2. The CDR3 runs 15 residues. J lost 5 bases, V lost 2 bases, and 2 bases had no gene match. Germline V gene data show CDR1 as PRHDT and CDR2 as FYEKMQ (reference sequence). In nucleotides, the CDR3 is TGTGCCAGCAGCTTACTAGCGGGAGTAACCGGGGAGCTGTTTTTT. Amino acids: CASSLLAGVTGELFF.

The genes are TRBV5-6 and TRBJ2-7; no firm D call. Trimming removed 0 bases at V and 6 bases at J, with 10 bases between. This CDR3 is 13 amino acids long. Germline V CDR1 and CDR2: SGHDT, YYEEEE. CDR3 sequence: CASSLEGASEQYF. As DNA, the CDR3 is TGTGCCAGCAGCTTGGAAGGAGCGAGCGAGCAGTACTTC.

The V gene is TRBV5-4, the J gene TRBJ1-4; 7 bases fit TRBD1. Trimming cost V 2 bases and J 3 bases; bases outside gene matches: 4. The CDR3 loop spans 15 amino acids. The germline V gene has CDR1 SGHNT and CDR2 YYREEE (reference sequence). This CDR3 is CASSLGTVPNEKLFF. The DNA of the CDR3 is TGTGCCAGCAGCTTAGGGACAGTTCCTAATGAAAAACTGTTTTTT. The full variable domain, rest sourced from reference TRBV5-4 and TRBJ1-4, is ETGVTQSPTHLIKTRGQQVTLRCSSQSGHNTVSWYQQALGQGPQFIFQYYREEENGRGNFPPRFSGLQFPNYSSELNVNALELDDSALYLCASSLGTVPNEKLFFGSGTQLSVL.

The chain is built from TRBV6-5 and TRBJ2-7; 12 nucleotides align to TRBD1. Trimming at V came to 10 bases and at J to 6 bases, leaving 7 bases not matched to a gene. This CDR3 has 13 amino acids. The germline CDR1 and CDR2 sequences are MNHEY and SVGAGI. CDR3 nucleotides: TGTGCCACTAGGGACAGGGGGCAGAGCGAGCAGTACTTC. It is translated as CATRDRGQSEQYF.

The chain uses TRBV2 and TRBJ1-1; 9 bases match TRBD1. This CDR3 spans 14 amino acids. Germline assignment: CDR1 SNHLY and CDR2 FYNNEI. V was clipped by 4 bases and J by 6 bases; unmatched bases: 6. In DNA, the CDR3 is TGTGCCAGCAGTGGGGACAGGGTATGGGCTGAAGCTTTCTTT. Translating gives CASSGDRVWAEAFF.

The chain uses TRBV7-2 and TRBJ2-1; 7 bases line up with TRBD1. Germline CDR1 and CDR2: SGHTA and FQGNSA. CDR3 size: 17 residues. J gave up 2 bases and V 4 bases, and 11 bases lay outside the gene matches. The CDR3 nucleotides read TGTGCCAGCAGCTCCCTTTCCAGGGGGAGCGCCTACAATGAGCAGTTCTTC. The encoded protein is CASSSLSRGSAYNEQFF. The full variable domain, with the rest looked up from reference TRBV7-2 and TRBJ2-1, is GAGVSQSPSNKVTEKGKDVELRCDPISGHTALYWYRQSLGQGLEFLIYFQGNSAPDKSGLPSDRFSAERTGGSVSTLTIQRTQQEDSAVYLCASSSLSRGSAYNEQFFGPGTRLTVL.

In DNA, the CDR3 is TGTGCCAGCAGATGGACTAGCGGGAACTACGAGCAGTACTTC. Translating gives CASRWTSGNYEQYF. The chain carries TRBV11-2 and TRBJ2-7; 12 bases agree with TRBD2. This CDR3 contains 14 residues. V shed 6 bases, J shed 3 bases, and the junction held 3 bases outside the gene matches. CDR1 and CDR2 (germline): SGHAT, FQNNGV. The full variable domain, its missing parts supplied by reference TRBV11-2 and TRBJ2-7, is EAGVAQSPRYKIIEKRQSVAFWCNPISGHATLYWYQQILGQGPKLLIQFQNNGVVDDSQLPKDRFSAERLKGVDSTLKIQPAKLEDSAVYLCASRWTSGNYEQYFGPGTRLTVT.

V is TRBV14 and J is TRBJ1-3, with a tentative D call TRBD1 (6 bases). Per germline, CDR1 SGHDN and CDR2 FVKESK. V lost 1 base to trimming and J lost 4 bases, with 11 bases between them. This CDR3 comprises 15 residues. The CDR3 is CASSQVTGLGNTIYF. The CDR3 coding sequence is TGTGCCAGCAGCCAAGTTACAGGGTTGGGAAACACCATATATTTT.

The V gene is TRBV2, the J gene TRBJ2-3, with 12 bases fitting TRBD2. V was pared by 6 bases and J by 5 bases, with 3 bases of the junction left unmatched. The CDR3 runs to 14 residues. Germline V gene sequence: CDR1 SNHLY, CDR2 FYNNEI. The CDR3 region is CASRLAGGVDTQYF. CDR3 DNA: TGTGCCAGCAGGCTAGCGGGAGGGGTAGATACGCAGTATTTT. The full variable domain, rest sourced from reference TRBV2 and TRBJ2-3, is EPEVTQTPSHQVTQMGQEVILRCVPISNHLYFYWYRQILGQKVEFLVSFYNNEISEKSEIFDDQFSVERPDGSNFTLKIRSTKLEDSAMYFCASRLAGGVDTQYFGPGTRLTVL.

This rearrangement joins TRBV9 to TRBJ2-3; 11 bases fit TRBD2. The J segment lost 6 bases and the V segment lost 0 bases, leaving 6 bases of the junction unmatched. This CDR3 region has 16 residues. Germline assignment: CDR1 SGDLS and CDR2 YYNGEE. CDR3 in amino acids: CASSVVASGRMDTQYF. DNA of the CDR3: TGTGCCAGCAGCGTAGTCGCTAGCGGGAGGATGGATACGCAGTATTTT.

CDR3 in DNA: TGTGCCAGCAGCCTGCGACGGGATTTGGGAGAGACCCAGTACTTC. Residues: CASSLRRDLGETQYF. The chain combines TRBV7-8 with TRBJ2-5; a possible D gene is TRBD2 (5 bases). CDR1 and CDR2 from the germline V gene are SGHVS and FQNEAQ. V was clipped by 5 bases and J by 4 bases, with 17 bases between them. The CDR3 loop spans 15 amino acids.

This clone was seen a single time. The chain employs TRBV7-9 and TRBJ2-7, with 9 bases fitting TRBD1. This CDR3 is built from 15 residues. Germline CDR1 SEHNR, CDR2 FQNEAQ (reference sequence). Trimming at V came to 5 bases and at J to 1 base, leaving 6 bases not matched to a gene. CDR3 sequence: CASSPGQGLSYEQYF. The CDR3 DNA reads as TGTGCCAGCAGCCCGGGACAGGGATTATCCTACGAGCAGTACTTC.

This clone was seen once. The rearrangement uses TRBV19 and TRBJ2-1; perhaps TRBD1 as D (6 bases). The CDR3 totals 16 residues. Trimming removed 5 bases from V and 7 bases from J, with 21 bases in between. The germline CDR1 and CDR2 sequences are LNHDA and SQIVND (reference sequence). In DNA, the CDR3 is TGTGCCAGTAGTGCAGCGCGCAGGGGTCTGGAAAATGAGCAGTTCTTC. This encodes CASSAARRGLENEQFF. The full variable domain, in which reference TRBV19 and TRBJ2-1 provide the parts outside the CDR3, is DGGITQSPKYLFRKEGQNVTLSCEQNLNHDAMYWYRQDPGQGLRLIYYSQIVNDFQKGDIAEGYSVSREKKESFPLTVTSAQKNPTAFYLCASSAARRGLENEQFFGPGTRLTVL.

This chain connects TRBV9 to TRBJ2-7, with 8 bases lining up with TRBD2. The CDR3 is 16 residues long. Germline-derived CDR1 and CDR2 are SGDLS and YYNGEE. The ends lost 0 bases at V and 5 bases at J; junction bases unmatched: 10. The CDR3 DNA reads TGTGCCAGCAGCGTAGGACCCTACAAGCGGGAGAACGAGCAGTACTTC. Translating it yields CASSVGPYKRENEQYF. The complete variable domain, with remaining parts taken from reference TRBV9 and TRBJ2-7, reads DSGVTQTPKHLITATGQRVTLRCSPRSGDLSVYWYQQSLDQGLQFLIQYYNGEERAKGNILERFSAQQFPDLHSELNLSSLELGDSALYFCASSVGPYKRENEQYFGPGTRLTVT.

This clone has just one count. The V and J genes are TRBV19 and TRBJ2-3; 11 bases are shared with TRBD2. The V gene end was trimmed by 1 base and the J gene end by 2 bases; junction bases not matched to a gene: 5. The CDR3 is 17 amino acids. From germline, CDR1 is LNHDA and CDR2 SQIVND (reference sequence). Written as DNA, the CDR3 is TGTGCCAGTAGTATAGGTCTAGCGGGAGGCTCCACAGATACGCAGTATTTT. Protein sequence: CASSIGLAGGSTDTQYF.

The chain links TRBV2 to TRBJ2-7; D gene ambiguous. CDR1 and CDR2 from the germline V gene are SNHLY and FYNNEI. V was shortened by 8 bases and J by 5 bases, with 19 bases between the two germline ends. The CDR3 contains 14 residues. CDR3 region: CASGREPERNEQYF. The CDR3 DNA is TGTGCCAGCGGAAGAGAACCGGAGAGGAACGAGCAGTACTTC.